This TCR beta chain is drawn from a study of blood T cell repertoires in COVID-19. Study context: PBMCs, B-cell-depleted T cells, or T cells provided the cDNA or gDNA that made up the material.

This CDR3 has 14 residues. Trimming removed 8 bases from V and 6 bases from J; junction bases left unmatched: 13. CDR1 is SNHLY, CDR2 FYNNEI, per germline. As processed by the authors: Reference gene primer amplification yielded estimated nucleated cell counts. Sequencing used immunoSEQ multiplex PCR; TCRdb keeps in-frame clones, though not all of them. V and J calls and clone size are as listed in that table; D and trimming were resolved from the DNA. The sample has 93,000 or so clones, around 88% seen once. This clonotype originated in a human donor in a cohort sampled during active COVID-19. The chain recombines TRBV2 with TRBJ2-7, with 7 bases lining up with TRBD1. The specimen sequenced was peripheral blood. The CDR3: CASLNRDSTFEQYF. In nucleotides, the CDR3 is TGTGCCAGCCTAAACCGGGACAGTACCTTCGAGCAGTACTTC.